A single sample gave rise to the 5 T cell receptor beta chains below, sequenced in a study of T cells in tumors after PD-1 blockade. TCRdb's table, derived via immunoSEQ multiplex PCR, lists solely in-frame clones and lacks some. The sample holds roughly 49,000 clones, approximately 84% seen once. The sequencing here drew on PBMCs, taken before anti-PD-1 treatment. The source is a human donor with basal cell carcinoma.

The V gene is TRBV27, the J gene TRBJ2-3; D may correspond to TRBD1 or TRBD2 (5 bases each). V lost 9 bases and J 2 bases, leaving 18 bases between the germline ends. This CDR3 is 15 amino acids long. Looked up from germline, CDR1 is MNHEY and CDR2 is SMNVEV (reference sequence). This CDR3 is CASHGRGGYTDTQYF. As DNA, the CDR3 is TGTGCCAGTCACGGCCGGGGCGGATACACAGATACGCAGTATTTT.

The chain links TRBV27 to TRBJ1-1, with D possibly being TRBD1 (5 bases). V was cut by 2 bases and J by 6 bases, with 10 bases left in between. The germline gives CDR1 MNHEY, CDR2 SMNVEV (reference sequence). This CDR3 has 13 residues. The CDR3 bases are TGTGCCAGCAGTTTAAGGGGTTACCCTGAAGCTTTCTTT. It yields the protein CASSLRGYPEAFF.

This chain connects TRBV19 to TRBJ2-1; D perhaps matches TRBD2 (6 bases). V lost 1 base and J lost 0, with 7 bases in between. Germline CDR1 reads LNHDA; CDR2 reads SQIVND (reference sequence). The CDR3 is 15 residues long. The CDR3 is CASSIAGDSYNEQFF. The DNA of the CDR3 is TGTGCCAGTAGTATAGCGGGGGACTCCTACAATGAGCAGTTCTTC.

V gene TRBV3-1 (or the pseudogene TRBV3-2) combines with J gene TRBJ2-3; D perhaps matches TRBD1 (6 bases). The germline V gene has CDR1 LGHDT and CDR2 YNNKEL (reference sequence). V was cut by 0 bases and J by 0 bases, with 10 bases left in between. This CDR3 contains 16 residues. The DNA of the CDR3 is TGTGCCAGCAGCCAAGAAACAGGGCTAAGCACAGATACGCAGTATTTT. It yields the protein CASSQETGLSTDTQYF.

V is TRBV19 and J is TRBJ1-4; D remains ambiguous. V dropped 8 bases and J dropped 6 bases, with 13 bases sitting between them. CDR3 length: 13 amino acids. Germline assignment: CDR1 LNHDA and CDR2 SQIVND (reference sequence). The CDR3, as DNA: TGTGCCAGTCGGTCTGGGAAGGATGAAAAACTGTTTTTT. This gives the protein CASRSGKDEKLFF.